This T cell receptor beta chain was obtained from a study of beta chain features in type 1 diabetes. On the study more broadly: Comparable age, gender and cell yields were observed in patients relative to healthy donors.

About this clone itself: Its cognate antigen is unknown.

Overall study findings and caveats: Naive, central memory and regulatory TCRB repertoires appeared more similar among patients than healthy donors. In type 1 diabetes patients, VDJ junctions had fewer insertions; deletions at these junctions were more frequent. All four CD4+ subsets from Type 1 diabetes patients carried moderately but significantly shorter TCRB CDR3s.

Investigators reverse transcribed all isolated RNA, so they sequenced expressed TCRB transcripts. Profiling relied on immunoSEQ multiplex PCR, and the TCRdb table lists in-frame clones only, not all of them. The table has more than 300,000 clones, roughly an eighth seen once. Germline values: CDR1 GTSNPN, CDR2 SVGIG (reference sequence). V lost 2 bases to trimming and J lost 0 bases, with 11 bases between them. The CDR3 has 15 residues. The sample taken for sequencing was naive CD4+ T cells from blood. The V call is TRBV30, the J call TRBJ1-3; possible D gene TRBD1, 5 bases. This sequence was found in a man younger than 30 in good health. In DNA form, the CDR3 reads TGTGCCTGGAGTACGGGACTGAGCTCTGGAAACACCATATATTTT. It codes for CAWSTGLSSGNTIYF.